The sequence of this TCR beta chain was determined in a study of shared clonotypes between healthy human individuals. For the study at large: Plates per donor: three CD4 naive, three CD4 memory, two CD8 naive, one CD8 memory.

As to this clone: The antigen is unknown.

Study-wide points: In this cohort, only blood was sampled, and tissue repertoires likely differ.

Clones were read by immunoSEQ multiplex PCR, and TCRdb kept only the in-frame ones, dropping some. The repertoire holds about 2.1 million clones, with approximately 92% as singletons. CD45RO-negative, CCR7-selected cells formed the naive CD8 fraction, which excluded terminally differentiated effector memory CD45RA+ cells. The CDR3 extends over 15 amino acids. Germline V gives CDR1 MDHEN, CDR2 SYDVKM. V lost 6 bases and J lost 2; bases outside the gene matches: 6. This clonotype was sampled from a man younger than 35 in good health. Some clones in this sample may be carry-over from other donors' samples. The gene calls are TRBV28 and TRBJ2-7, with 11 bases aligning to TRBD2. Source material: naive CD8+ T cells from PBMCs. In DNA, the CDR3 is TGTGCCAGCAGGTCTCTAGCGGGAGGAACCTACGAGCAGTACTTC. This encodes CASRSLAGGTYEQYF.